The 18 T cell receptor beta chains given below trace back to one sample, sequenced in a study of blood T cells in healthy people across ages. A second PCR, run for roughly 6 to 11 cycles, used a sample-barcoded 5' primer plus a J-beta primer mix. TCRdb ran MiXCR on the 5' RACE reads and lists one entry per CDR3 protein. This table holds 850,000 or so distinct CDR3 sequences, 29% found once. Source material: blood. These receptors came from a woman aged 80 or older in good health.

This clonotype came up many times. The chain carries TRBV6-5 and TRBJ2-7, with 7 bases fitting TRBD1. Germline trimming cut 6 bases from V and 4 bases from J; bases unmatched to any gene: 12. Germline CDR1 reads MNHEY; CDR2 reads SVGAGI. CDR3 length: 15 residues. Here the CDR3 reads CASRPSRGQKYEQYF. In nucleotides, the CDR3 is TGTGCCAGCAGGCCCTCCAGGGGACAGAAGTACGAGCAGTACTTC.

This clonotype was seen more than once but under ten times. One end of the junction is discordant with germline, which a read error may explain. CDR3: CASSHPGGSSYNEQVF. CDR3 sequence (DNA): TGCGCCAGCAGCCACCCTGGGGGGAGCTCCTACAATGAGCAGGTCTTC. The V and J genes are TRBV4-3 and TRBJ2-1, with a tentative D call TRBD2 (6 bases). Per germline, CDR1 LGHNA and CDR2 YSLEER. CDR3 length equals 16 residues.

To note about this clonotype: A read error is possible here, since a much larger clone lies one base away. The rearrangement uses TRBV20-1 and TRBJ1-4, with 8 bases identical to TRBD1. Looked up from germline, CDR1 is DFQATT and CDR2 is SNEGSKA (reference sequence). V was pared by 0 bases and J by 8 bases, with 8 bases of the junction left unmatched. The CDR3 loop spans 15 amino acids. The CDR3 is CSARDEGTGPEKLFF. CDR3 nucleotide sequence: TGCAGTGCTAGAGATGAGGGGACAGGTCCGGAAAAACTGTTTTTT.

This clonotype was seen only a few times. The chain uses TRBV25-1 and TRBJ1-1; 9 nucleotides agree with TRBD1. V was pared by 3 bases and J by 8 bases, with 10 bases of the junction left unmatched. The CDR3 is 15 amino acids. Germline assignment: CDR1 MGHDK and CDR2 SYGVNS. CDR3 DNA: TGTGCCAGCAGTGAGGGTTGGGGGACAGGGTCGGAAGCTTTCTTT. Protein: CASSEGWGTGSEAFF.

The V call is TRBV7-9, the J call TRBJ2-1; D tentatively reads TRBD1 or TRBD2 (5 bases each). The V gene's germline CDR1 is SEHNR and CDR2 FQNEAQ (reference sequence). With 6 bases removed from V and 7 bases from J, the gap between germline ends came to 16 bases. This CDR3 is 14 amino acids long. CDR3 in DNA: TGTGCCAGCAGTTCGGGACCACCAAGGAATGAGCAGTTCTTC. Encoded protein: CASSSGPPRNEQFF.

This clonotype was counted ten times or more. The gene calls are TRBV6-5 and TRBJ2-5, with 10 nucleotides matching TRBD2. CDR3 size: 14 residues. V lost 7 bases and J lost 5; bases outside the gene matches: 7. Germline V lookup: CDR1 MNHEY, CDR2 SVGAGI. CDR3 DNA: TGTGCCAGCAAAGATAGCGGGGGGCGGGAGACCCAGTACTTC. Translating it yields CASKDSGGRETQYF.

As to this clonotype: This could be a read error, since a much larger clone is one nucleotide away. The chain combines TRBV6-2 or TRBV6-3 with TRBJ2-1, with 8 bases identical to TRBD2. V was pared by 6 bases and J by 0 bases, with 10 bases of the junction left unmatched. The CDR3 consists of 17 residues. Germline V lookup: CDR1 MNHEY, CDR2 SVGEGT. The CDR3 DNA is TGTGCCAGCAGCCGTCCACTAGCGGTGATCTCCTACAATGAGCAGTTCTTC. It yields the protein CASSRPLAVISYNEQFF.

This clonotype was found many times. The rearrangement uses TRBV20-1 and TRBJ1-2; perhaps TRBD1 as D (5 bases). Looked up from germline, CDR1 is DFQATT and CDR2 is SNEGSKA (reference sequence). There are 16 residues in the CDR3. With 6 bases removed from V and 1 base from J, the gap between germline ends came to 21 bases. This CDR3 reads CSAFSPSTAVNYGYTF. The CDR3 DNA reads as TGCAGTGCCTTCTCACCTTCGACAGCTGTTAACTATGGCTACACCTTC.

As to this clonotype: This could be a read error, since a much larger clone is one nucleotide away. The chain joins TRBV6-6 to TRBJ2-1; TRBD1 matches 7 bases. The CDR3 contains 15 residues. The V gene's germline CDR1 is MNHNY and CDR2 SVGAGI (reference sequence). Unmatched junction bases numbered 14, after V lost 5 bases and J lost 10 bases. This chain's CDR3 is CASSGTDKGTYEQFF. Here the CDR3 DNA reads TGTGCCAGCAGTGGGACAGATAAGGGTACCTACGAGCAGTTCTTC.

This clonotype occurred many times. The chain uses TRBV18 and TRBJ2-7, with 12 nucleotides matching TRBD1. CDR3 length: 15 amino acids. Germline V gene lookup returns CDR1 KGHSH and CDR2 LQKENI. J lost 7 bases, V lost 0 bases, and 4 bases had no gene match. In nucleotides, the CDR3 is TGTGCCAGCTCACCACCGGGACAGGGGGCGAGTGAGCAGTACTTC. This encodes CASSPPGQGASEQYF.

Many counts were recorded for this clonotype. The gene calls are TRBV20-1 and TRBJ2-5; TRBD2 agrees at 12 bases. CDR1 DFQATT and CDR2 SNEGSKA come from the germline V gene (reference sequence). The CDR3 runs 18 residues. Trimming took 2 bases from V and 4 from J; bases not matched to a gene: 14. The CDR3 spells CSARPVKTSGGIGETQYF. The CDR3 DNA follows: TGCAGTGCTAGACCCGTCAAGACTAGCGGGGGAATAGGAGAGACCCAGTACTTC.

V gene TRBV19 combines with J gene TRBJ2-2; D is undetermined. CDR3 size: 14 residues. The V end was cut by 7 bases, the J end by 1 base, with 10 bases between. Germline V CDR1 and CDR2: LNHDA, SQIVND (reference sequence). The CDR3 sequence: CASKKFGNTGELFF. The CDR3 coding sequence is TGTGCCAGTAAGAAGTTTGGGAACACCGGGGAGCTGTTTTTT.

In its sample, this clonotype was seen a few times. It may be a read error: a sequence one base away is much more abundant. The chain employs TRBV12-3 or TRBV12-4 and TRBJ1-4; D is undetermined. The V and J ends lost 2 bases and 7 bases respectively, with 11 bases between them. The CDR3 is 14 residues long. CDR3 residues: CASSLRGRSEKLFF. CDR3 DNA: TGTGCCAGCAGTTTACGTGGGCGGAGTGAAAAACTGTTTTTT.

This clonotype was detected only a few times. A read error may be the cause here, since a much bigger clone is one base away. The rearrangement links TRBV20-1 to TRBJ1-1, with no clear D. The CDR3 has 11 residues. CDR1 is DFQATT and CDR2 is SNEGSKA in the germline V gene (reference sequence). CDR3 protein: CSSRLNTEVFF. The CDR3 DNA reads TGCAGTAGCAGGCTGAACACTGAAGTTTTCTTT.

This clonotype was counted only a few times. The rearrangement joins TRBV28 to TRBJ2-7, with 9 bases aligning to TRBD2. The CDR3 extends over 13 amino acids. The junction had 7 bases not matched to a gene; V was cut back by 7 bases and J by 6 bases. Germline V gene data show CDR1 as MDHEN and CDR2 as SYDVKM. The CDR3 nucleotides read TGTGCCAGCAACGAGGGACTAGCTGGCGAGCAGTACTTC. It yields the protein CASNEGLAGEQYF. Variable domain in full (rest from reference TRBV28 and TRBJ2-7): DVKVTQSSRYLVKRTGEKVFLECVQDMDHENMFWYRQDPGLGLRLIYFSYDVKMKEKGDIPEGYSVSREKKERFSLILESASTNQTSMYLCASNEGLAGEQYFGPGTRLTVT.

This clonotype came up a few times. The rearrangement uses TRBV12-3 or TRBV12-4 and TRBJ1-5; D not certain. The germline V and J ends were trimmed by 4 bases and 5 bases, with 12 bases remaining between them. The CDR3 has 14 amino acids. The CDR3 is CASSSAGRHQPQHF. The CDR3 coding sequence is TGTGCCAGCAGTTCAGCGGGTCGACATCAGCCCCAGCATTTT.

This clonotype has more than one count but fewer than ten. The rearrangement joins TRBV28 to TRBJ2-7; the match to TRBD1 covers 8 bases. This CDR3 is built from 14 residues. Trimming removed 5 bases from V and 6 bases from J; junction bases left unmatched: 9. From germline, CDR1 is MDHEN and CDR2 SYDVKM. CDR3 nucleotide sequence: TGTGCCAGCAGTCACCAGGGGGCCCGGGGCGAGCAGTACTTC. The encoded protein is CASSHQGARGEQYF.

V usage is TRBV11-3 and J usage is TRBJ1-4; 7 nucleotides align to TRBD1. Looked up from germline, CDR1 is SGHNT and CDR2 is YENEEA. Trimming cost V 4 bases and J 0 bases; bases outside gene matches: 8. CDR3 length equals 17 residues. The DNA for the CDR3 is TGTGCCAGCAGCTCAGGACAGGTCTTGGCAACTAATGAAAAACTGTTTTTT. It translates to CASSSGQVLATNEKLFF.